Following are 10 T cell receptor beta chains from one sample sequenced in a study of Graves' ophthalmopathy and Graves' hyperthyroidism (dated by TCRdb to the late 2010s). TCRdb records Illumina HiSeq 2000 as the sequencer. TCR beta CDR3 regions were amplified from RNA transcripts for repertoire sequencing. HTBI primers and the Qiagen OneStep RT-PCR kit were used in a first-round RT-PCR, which was followed by a second-round multiplex PCR, size selection and purification. TCRdb itself trimmed the public reads at Q25 with fastp, ran MiXCR and retained productive beta chains. CDR3 protein duplicates are merged, each entry listing the most common genes and DNA. The sample profile shows roughly 480,000 distinct CDR3 sequences; 13% to 15% of them were found once. Over 7.5% of the sample comes from the top ten. Specimen: blood. These receptors were obtained from a woman in her 30s with Graves' ophthalmopathy. Donor details come from another sample of the same person, matched by shared clones.

The rearrangement joins TRBV30 to TRBJ1-1, with no clear D. With 5 bases removed from V and 6 bases from J, the gap between germline ends came to 22 bases. Germline lookup yields CDR1 GTSNPN and CDR2 SVGIG (reference sequence). The CDR3 totals 15 residues. The CDR3 DNA sequence: TGTGCCTGGTATCCCTATCCAGATCGCATGGCTGAAGCTTTCTTT. Its protein is CAWYPYPDRMAEAFF.

Here the CDR3 DNA reads TGTGCCAGCAGCTCCCGATCTAGCGCTTCCTCCTACGAGCAGTACTTC. This translates into CASSSRSSASSYEQYF. The chain combines TRBV13 with TRBJ2-7; weak D call: TRBD2 (6 bases). CDR1 and CDR2 from the germline V gene are PRHDT and FYEKMQ (reference sequence). Trimming shortened V by 4 bases and J by 0 bases, and 16 bases separated the two germline ends. The CDR3 spans 16 residues.

This clonotype was counted ten times or more. The rearrangement links TRBV28 to TRBJ2-2; 7 nucleotides line up with TRBD2. The CDR3 length is 16 residues. The V segment lost 4 bases and the J segment 0 bases; nucleotides outside the gene matches: 5. Germline values: CDR1 MDHEN, CDR2 SYDVKM. The CDR3, as DNA: TGTGCCAGCAGTTCCTCCCTAGCGGCGAACACCGGGGAGCTGTTTTTT. This translates into CASSSSLAANTGELFF.

This clonotype was seen repeatedly, ten times or more. The chain has TRBV20-1 and TRBJ1-2; D might be TRBD1 (6 bases). Germline loops: CDR1 DFQATT, CDR2 SNEGSKA (reference sequence). Trimming removed 6 bases at V and 2 bases at J, with 13 bases between. This CDR3 is 13 amino acids long. DNA for the CDR3: TGCAGTGCGAGCAACGACAGGAACTATGGCTACACCTTC. This codes for CSASNDRNYGYTF.

The J gene is TRBJ1-6, the V gene TRBV15; 11 nucleotides align to TRBD1. Trimming removed 0 bases from V and 2 bases from J; junction bases left unmatched: 3. The CDR3 spans 18 residues. From germline, CDR1 is LNHNV and CDR2 YYDKDF (reference sequence). Here the CDR3 reads CATSRERTGGAYNSPLHF. The DNA for the CDR3 is TGTGCCACCAGCAGAGAAAGGACAGGGGGCGCCTATAATTCACCCCTCCACTTT.

The chain has TRBV9 and TRBJ2-7, with 13 bases fitting TRBD2. V was pared by 0 bases and J by 6 bases, with 3 bases of the junction left unmatched. Germline V CDR1 and CDR2: SGDLS, YYNGEE. CDR3 length: 15 amino acids. This chain's CDR3 is CASSVGTSGSSEQYF. DNA of the CDR3: TGTGCCAGCAGCGTAGGGACTAGCGGGAGTAGCGAGCAGTACTTC.

At least ten counts were recorded for this clonotype. The chain employs TRBV20-1 and TRBJ1-1; D not certain. V was clipped by 2 bases and J by 2 bases, with 15 bases between them. Germline assignment: CDR1 DFQATT and CDR2 SNEGSKA (reference sequence). CDR3 length: 15 residues. As DNA, the CDR3 is TGCAGTGCTAGACGCAGGAGCACCCTAAACACTGAAGCTTTCTTT. It translates to CSARRRSTLNTEAFF.

This clonotype was seen at least ten times. The CDR3 region has the DNA TGTGCTAGTGGTTTGCCCCGACTAGCAATGGGGTACGAGCAGTACTTC. It encodes CASGLPRLAMGYEQYF. The J gene is TRBJ2-7, the V gene TRBV12-5; 7 bases are shared with TRBD2. Germline trimming cut 2 bases from V and 4 bases from J; bases unmatched to any gene: 11. CDR3 length: 16 amino acids. CDR1 is LGHNT, CDR2 FRNRAP, per germline. The entire variable domain, with the rest obtained from reference TRBV12-5 and TRBJ2-7, is as follows: DARVTQTPRHKVTEMGQEVTMRCQPILGHNTVFWYRQTMMQGLELLAYFRNRAPLDDSGMPKDRFSAEMPDATLATLKIQPSEPRDSAVYFCASGLPRLAMGYEQYFGPGTRLTVT.

There are many counts of this clonotype. The V gene is TRBV28, the J gene TRBJ2-7, with 7 bases that match TRBD2. The junction had 6 bases not matched to a gene; V was cut back by 7 bases and J by 3 bases. This CDR3 region has 13 residues. Germline V lookup: CDR1 MDHEN, CDR2 SYDVKM. CDR3: CASTASGYYEQYF. CDR3 nucleotides: TGTGCCAGCACAGCTAGCGGATACTACGAGCAGTACTTC.

This clonotype was seen many times. This sequence may be a read error, since a much larger clone differs from it by one base. The J gene is TRBJ2-7, the V gene TRBV28, with 12 nucleotides matching TRBD2. The CDR3 has 19 residues. Germline lookup yields CDR1 MDHEN and CDR2 SYDVKM. The CDR3 loop is CASSPETGLAGPPGLEQCF. CDR3 coding DNA: TGTGCCAGCAGCCCAGAGACGGGACTAGCGGGTCCCCCAGGGCTCGAGCAGTGCTTC.